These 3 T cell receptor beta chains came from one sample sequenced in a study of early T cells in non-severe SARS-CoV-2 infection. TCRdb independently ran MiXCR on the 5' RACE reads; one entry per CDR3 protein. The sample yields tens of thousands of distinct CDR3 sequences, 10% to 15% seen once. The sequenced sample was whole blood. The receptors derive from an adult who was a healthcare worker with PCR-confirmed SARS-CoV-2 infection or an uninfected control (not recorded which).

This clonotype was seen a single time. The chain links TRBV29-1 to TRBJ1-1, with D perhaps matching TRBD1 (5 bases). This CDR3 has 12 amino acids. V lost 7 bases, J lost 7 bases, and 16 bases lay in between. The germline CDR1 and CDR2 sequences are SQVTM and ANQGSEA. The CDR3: CSGLLRDSEAFF. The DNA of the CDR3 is TGCAGCGGACTCCTACGAGACAGTGAAGCTTTCTTT.

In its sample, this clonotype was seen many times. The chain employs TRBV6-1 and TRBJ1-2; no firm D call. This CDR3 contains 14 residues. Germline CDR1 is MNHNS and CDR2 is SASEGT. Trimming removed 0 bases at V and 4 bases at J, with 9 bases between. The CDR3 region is CASSEAPPIYGYTF. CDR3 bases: TGTGCCAGCAGTGAAGCTCCCCCGATCTATGGCTACACCTTC.

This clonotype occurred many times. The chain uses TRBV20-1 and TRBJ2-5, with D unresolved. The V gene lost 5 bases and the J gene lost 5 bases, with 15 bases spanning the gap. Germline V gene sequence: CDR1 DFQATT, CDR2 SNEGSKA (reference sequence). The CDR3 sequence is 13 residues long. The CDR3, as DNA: TGCAGTGCTCGCATACTCTGGACGGAGACCCAGTACTTC. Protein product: CSARILWTETQYF.